This T cell receptor (beta chain) stems from a study of blood T cell repertoires in COVID-19. About the study: COVID-19 samples from acute and convalescent phases originated in the United States, Italy and Spain. Sample material is recorded as cDNA or gDNA derived from T cells, B-cell-depleted T cells, or PBMCs.

The CDR3 has 14 residues. Germline V gene lookup returns CDR1 PRHDT and CDR2 FYEKMQ (reference sequence). J was trimmed by 7 bases and V by 3 bases; bases with no gene match: 7. In the authors' methods: Amplifying reference gene primers gave estimates of nucleated cell counts. TCRdb's copy holds only in-frame clones and misses some; the assay was immunoSEQ multiplex PCR. V and J calls and clone size are copied from that table; D and trimming were computed from the DNA. This sample has about 440,000 clones, with around nine tenths found just once. Sequencing input: peripheral blood. This chain connects TRBV13 to TRBJ2-7; 9 bases match TRBD1. This clonotype originated in a woman under 40 with acute or convalescent COVID-19. The DNA for the CDR3 is TGTGCCAGCAGCTTGAATCTGGACAGGGGTGAGCAGTACTTC. This encodes CASSLNLDRGEQYF.